These 19 T cell receptor beta chains were sequenced from one sample in a study of CXCR3-negative and CXCR3-positive naive CD8 T cells. The libraries of TRB cDNA were constructed through 5' RACE using UMI labels. TCRdb re-called the 5' RACE reads, yielding one record per CDR3 amino acid sequence without DNA. The sample totals around 81,000 distinct CDR3 sequences; its top ten clones hold roughly 1.4%. The sample taken for sequencing was naive CXCR3- CD8+ T cells from blood. Subset specified: CD45RO-CCR7+CD27+CD95- naive CD8+ T cells lacking CXCR3 (TNR3-). Receptors were obtained from a human donor in good health. Some clones in this sample may be carry-over from other donors' samples.

The chain links TRBV24-1 to TRBJ2-1; the TCRdb call, TRBD1, lacks DNA for checking. From germline, CDR1 is KGHDR and CDR2 SFDVKD. This CDR3 is built from 17 residues. CDR3 loop: CATSDSGQGDSYNEQFF.

The chain carries TRBV10-3 and TRBJ2-5; TCRdb picks TRBD2, but there is no DNA to check that call. Germline-derived CDR1 and CDR2 are ENHRY and SYGVKD. There are 19 residues in the CDR3. Here the CDR3 reads CAISESWTSGHPPQETQYF.

The chain carries TRBV28 and TRBJ2-7; the D gene TCRdb calls, TRBD1, cannot be checked with no DNA. The CDR3 has 13 residues. CDR1 MDHEN and CDR2 SYDVKM come from the germline V gene. CDR3 region: CASTLTGSYEQYF. Variable domain in full (rest from reference TRBV28 and TRBJ2-7): DVKVTQSSRYLVKRTGEKVFLECVQDMDHENMFWYRQDPGLGLRLIYFSYDVKMKEKGDIPEGYSVSREKKERFSLILESASTNQTSMYLCASTLTGSYEQYFGPGTRLTVT.

The V call is TRBV11-2, the J call TRBJ2-7; the D call from TCRdb, TRBD1, cannot be confirmed without DNA. This CDR3 region has 15 residues. Germline V gene data show CDR1 as SGHAT and CDR2 as FQNNGV. CDR3: CASSLGGGFGSEQYF.

The gene calls are TRBV5-1 and TRBJ2-2; no DNA is available, so the TRBD1 call from TCRdb remains unchecked. The CDR3 runs 19 residues. CDR1 and CDR2 (germline): SGHRS, YFSETQ. The CDR3 protein is CASSFPGQGITANTGELFF.

The chain recombines TRBV28 with TRBJ2-1; checking the TCRdb D call of TRBD1 is not possible without DNA. The CDR3 consists of 18 residues. The germline gives CDR1 MDHEN, CDR2 SYDVKM. The CDR3 is CASSWDRGGRRSYNEQFF. The whole variable domain, remainder taken from reference TRBV28 and TRBJ2-1, is DVKVTQSSRYLVKRTGEKVFLECVQDMDHENMFWYRQDPGLGLRLIYFSYDVKMKEKGDIPEGYSVSREKKERFSLILESASTNQTSMYLCASSWDRGGRRSYNEQFFGPGTRLTVL.

The chain is built from TRBV6-5 and TRBJ1-2; TCRdb reports TRBD1, a call that lacks DNA to check it against. Germline CDR1 and CDR2: MNHEY and SVGAGI. The CDR3 runs to 15 residues. The CDR3 spells CASSYSAATKGGYTF.

The genes are TRBV11-2 and TRBJ2-1; TCRdb designates TRBD2, a call that cannot be tested without DNA. The CDR3 sequence is 16 residues long. Germline CDR1 SGHAT, CDR2 FQNNGV. The CDR3 here is CASSLGHSGRYNEQFF.

The genes are TRBV7-7 and TRBJ2-5; TCRdb indicates TRBD1, and absent DNA this call remains unverified. There are 15 residues in the CDR3. Germline values: CDR1 SSHAT, CDR2 FNYEAQ (reference sequence). CDR3 loop: CASSLTDRLEETQYF.

The rearrangement uses TRBV29-1 and TRBJ1-1. In germline, CDR1 is SQVTM, CDR2 ANQGSEA. The CDR3 spans 13 residues. CDR3 in amino acids: CSARGVANTEAFF.

This chain links TRBV7-9 with TRBJ2-5; the TCRdb D gene call, TRBD2, has no DNA to confirm it. Per germline, CDR1 SEHNR and CDR2 FQNEAQ (reference sequence). CDR3 length: 14 amino acids. The chain's CDR3 is CASSLPNERETQYF.

This chain joins TRBV28 and TRBJ1-1. Germline V lookup: CDR1 MDHEN, CDR2 SYDVKM. CDR3 length equals 11 residues. The CDR3 reads CASRSNTEAFF.

This chain links TRBV5-1 with TRBJ2-3; TCRdb's D call, TRBD1, is unchecked because there is no DNA. The CDR3 is made up of 14 amino acids. The germline CDR1 and CDR2 sequences are SGHRS and YFSETQ. CDR3 in amino acids: CASRTGTSTDTQYF.

V is TRBV29-1 and J is TRBJ2-7; no DNA is available, so the TRBD1 call from TCRdb remains unchecked. CDR3 length: 15 residues. Germline lookup yields CDR1 SQVTM and CDR2 ANQGSEA. CDR3 sequence reads: CSVESEPGRDYEQYF.

The chain employs TRBV28 and TRBJ2-7. This CDR3 has 13 residues. Germline V CDR1 and CDR2: MDHEN, SYDVKM. CDR3 in amino acids: CASSYTDQPEQYF.

This chain uses TRBV5-1 with TRBJ1-2; TCRdb returns TRBD1, unconfirmable since there is no DNA. CDR1 SGHRS and CDR2 YFSETQ come from the germline V gene. The CDR3 sequence is 14 residues long. The CDR3 is CASSPGTAYYGYTF. The whole variable domain, remainder taken from reference TRBV5-1 and TRBJ1-2, is KAGVTQTPRYLIKTRGQQVTLSCSPISGHRSVSWYQQTPGQGLQFLFEYFSETQRNKGNFPGRFSGRQFSNSRSEMNVSTLELGDSALYLCASSPGTAYYGYTFGSGTRLTVV.

This chain links TRBV4-1 with TRBJ2-1; the D call of TRBD2 rests on TCRdb alone, since no DNA is present to check it. The germline V gene encodes CDR1 MGHRA and CDR2 YSYEKL. The CDR3 runs to 15 residues. CDR3 amino acids: CASSQESALYNEQFF.

The rearrangement joins TRBV10-3 to TRBJ2-7. Germline-derived CDR1 and CDR2 are ENHRY and SYGVKD. The CDR3 is 11 residues long. This CDR3 reads CAISHSYEQYF.

This sequence joins TRBV5-1 and TRBJ2-7; TCRdb's D call, TRBD2, is unchecked because there is no DNA. CDR1 and CDR2 (germline): SGHRS, YFSETQ. This CDR3 comprises 17 residues. The CDR3 protein is CASSLGPPVNTLHEQYF.